This T cell receptor beta chain was identified in a study of T cell clonality in common variable immunodeficiency. This clone was observed at least ten times. Its target is not known. Read sequence stops 3 residues before the CDR3 end, and the germline J gene provides the missing end. This table comes from immunoSEQ multiplex PCR, and its TCRdb copy is limited to in-frame clones, with some not included. The data show around 25,000 clones, with none appearing a single time. Both groups were predominantly of Caucasian heritage. Each donor provided roughly 4.5 to 8.5 ml of heparinized whole blood. This CDR3 contains 15 residues. CDR1 is SNHLY, CDR2 FYNNEI, per germline. V shed 7 bases and J 5 bases; nucleotides not matched to a gene: 8. Study-level points and caveats: Common variable immunodeficiency TCR beta sequences reportedly had fewer deletions and N-nucleotide insertions.

The chain carries TRBV2 and TRBJ2-1, with TRBD2 identical over 10 bases. Material: peripheral blood mononuclear cells. The TCR sequence derives from a human donor with common variable immunodeficiency. CDR3 bases read: TGTGCCAGCACCCCAATTAGCGGGGGGCACAATGAG. This encodes CASTPISGGHNE. The full CDR3 protein is CASTPISGGHNEQFF. Full variable domain (outside the CDR3, taken from reference TRBV2 and TRBJ2-1): EPEVTQTPSHQVTQMGQEVILRCVPISNHLYFYWYRQILGQKVEFLVSFYNNEISEKSEIFDDQFSVERPDGSNFTLKIRSTKLEDSAMYFCASTPISGGHNEQFFGPGTRLTVL.